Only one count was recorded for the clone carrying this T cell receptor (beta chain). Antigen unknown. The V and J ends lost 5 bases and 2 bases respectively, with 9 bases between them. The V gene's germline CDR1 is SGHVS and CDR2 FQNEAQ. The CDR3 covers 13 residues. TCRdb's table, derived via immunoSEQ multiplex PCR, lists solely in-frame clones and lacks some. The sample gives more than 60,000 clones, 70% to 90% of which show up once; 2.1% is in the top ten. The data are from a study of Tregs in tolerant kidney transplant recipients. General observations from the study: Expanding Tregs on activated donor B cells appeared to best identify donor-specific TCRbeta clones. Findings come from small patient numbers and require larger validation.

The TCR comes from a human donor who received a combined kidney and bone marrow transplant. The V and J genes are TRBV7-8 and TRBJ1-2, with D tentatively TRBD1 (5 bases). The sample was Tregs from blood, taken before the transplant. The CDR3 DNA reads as TGTGCCAGCAGCAGGACAAAAAACTATGGCTACACCTTC. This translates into CASSRTKNYGYTF.